The clone carrying this T cell receptor (beta chain) occurred once. The record originates from a study of blood T cell repertoires in COVID-19. Study-level information: T cells, B-cell-depleted T cells, or PBMCs provided the cDNA or gDNA that served as material.

Using immunoSEQ multiplex PCR, the repertoire was profiled, and TCRdb retains in-frame clones only, with some absent. The sample lists around 140,000 clones; around 87% were seen once. The sequenced sample consisted of peripheral blood. This TCR was sampled from a man aged 50-60 years who had recovered from COVID-19.

CDR3: CASSGGTGGITDTQYF. The CDR3 DNA reads TGTGCCAGCAGCGGGGGTACAGGGGGCATCACAGATACGCAGTATTTT. The rearrangement uses TRBV7-3 and TRBJ2-3; 9 nucleotides align to TRBD1. Unmatched junction bases numbered 8, after V lost 5 bases and J lost 2 bases. The germline CDR1 and CDR2 sequences are SGHTA and FQGTGA. This CDR3 spans 16 amino acids.